The table lists the clone carrying this T cell receptor beta chain with a count of one. These data are taken from a study of blood T cell repertoires in COVID-19. Across the whole study: Some COVID-19 samples were acute and others convalescent; all came from the United States, Italy and Spain. T cells, B-cell-depleted T cells, or PBMCs supplied cDNA or gDNA.

Looked up from germline, CDR1 is KGHDR and CDR2 is SFDVKD. There are 13 residues in the CDR3. The V end lost 2 bases, the J end lost 2 bases, and 5 bases lay between the germline ends. As originally analysed: Amplified reference gene primers provided the basis for estimating nucleated cell counts. The assay was immunoSEQ multiplex PCR, and TCRdb's table has in-frame clones only and misses some. That table gives V, J and clone size, and the DNA gave D and trimming. The sample lists some 200,000 clones; approximately 91% were seen once. The receptor's source is a woman in her thirties or forties with acute or convalescent COVID-19. The sample taken for sequencing was peripheral blood. The chain is built from TRBV24-1 and TRBJ1-2; D is unresolved. CDR3 protein: CATSDSFNYGYTF. In nucleotides, the CDR3 is TGTGCCACCAGTGATTCCTTCAACTATGGCTACACCTTC.